The 26 T cell receptor beta chains below were found in one sample sequenced in a study of blood T cells in healthy people across ages. Together with a sample-barcoded 5' primer, a J-beta primer mix was included in a second PCR lasting roughly 7 to 11 cycles. From the 5' RACE reads, TCRdb called clonotypes with MiXCR, one entry per CDR3 protein. The repertoire has hundreds of thousands of distinct CDR3 sequences, roughly 21% of them found once; the top ten carry more than 3%. The sequenced material came from blood. The receptors were sampled from a man in his 70s in good health.

The chain employs TRBV24-1 and TRBJ2-5; TRBD2 matches 15 bases. CDR1 and CDR2 (germline): KGHDR, SFDVKD. The CDR3 contains 20 residues. The V and J ends lost 4 bases and 2 bases, in that order; junction bases with no gene match: 13. CDR3 loop: CATSEGLAGGLIRKQETQYF. CDR3 coding DNA: TGTGCCACCAGTGAGGGACTAGCGGGAGGTCTGATAAGGAAGCAAGAGACCCAGTACTTC.

There are a few counts of this clonotype. The rearrangement uses TRBV7-3 and TRBJ2-3; 9 bases agree with TRBD2. V lost 5 bases, J lost 3 bases, and 12 bases stayed unmatched. Germline values: CDR1 SGHTA, CDR2 FQGTGA. The CDR3 runs 17 residues. CDR3 region: CASSAQGLAGTTDTQYF. CDR3 nucleotides: TGTGCCAGCAGCGCCCAAGGTCTAGCGGGGACGACAGATACGCAGTATTTT.

The chain joins TRBV3-1 to TRBJ1-2; TRBD1 agrees at 9 bases. Germline V gives CDR1 LGHDT, CDR2 YNNKEL (reference sequence). The CDR3 loop spans 16 amino acids. J lost 4 bases, V lost 4 bases, and 10 bases had no gene match. The DNA for the CDR3 is TGTGCCAGCAGCCCAGGACAGGGGCGGAGAGTCTATGGCTACACCTTC. It is translated as CASSPGQGRRVYGYTF.

A single count supports this clonotype. The CDR3 region is CASSLPGRGPSGANVLTF. CDR3 nucleotides: TGCGCCAGCAGCTTGCCCGGCAGGGGACCTTCTGGGGCCAACGTCCTGACTTTC. The chain employs TRBV5-1 and TRBJ2-6, with a weak D call TRBD1 (6 bases). Trimming took 1 base from V and 1 from J, leaving 15 bases between them. Germline V gene lookup returns CDR1 SGHRS and CDR2 YFSETQ. The CDR3 covers 18 residues.

On this clonotype itself: The CDR3 carries no conserved terminal phenylalanine or tryptophan, so it likely arises from a read error. This chain uses TRBV5-1 with TRBJ2-6, with D perhaps matching TRBD1 (5 bases). The CDR3 loop spans 17 amino acids. Per germline, CDR1 SGHRS and CDR2 YFSETQ. Here the CDR3 DNA reads TGCGCCGGCAGCTTGGGGCTTAGGCCCTCTGGGGCCAACGTCCTGACTTCC. Protein sequence: CAGSLGLRPSGANVLTS.

This sequence joins TRBV6-2 or TRBV6-3 and TRBJ1-5, with D perhaps TRBD1 (6 bases). The CDR3 is made up of 13 amino acids. Between the trimmed V and J ends, which lost 0 bases and 11 bases, there was a span of 11 bases. The germline gives CDR1 MNHEY, CDR2 SVGEGT. The CDR3: CASSYSIQGTQHF. The CDR3 DNA reads TGTGCCAGCAGTTACTCGATCCAGGGGACCCAGCATTTT.

This clonotype was counted many times. This chain joins TRBV27 and TRBJ2-7; D not resolved. The germline CDR1 and CDR2 sequences are MNHEY and SMNVEV (reference sequence). The CDR3 runs to 17 residues. Trimming shortened V by 5 bases and J by 0 bases, and 20 bases separated the two germline ends. The DNA of the CDR3 is TGTGCCAGCAGTACCGGTCTATCCGACGGCGGCTCCTACGAGCAGTACTTC. As protein: CASSTGLSDGGSYEQYF.

The V call is TRBV6-2 or TRBV6-3, the J call TRBJ2-5; 8 bases align to TRBD2. Germline assignment: CDR1 MNHEY and CDR2 SVGEGT. The CDR3 consists of 12 residues. Trimming cost V 5 bases and J 7 bases; bases outside gene matches: 3. CDR3 sequence reads: CASSDSGGTQYF. CDR3 nucleotide sequence: TGTGCCAGCAGTGACAGCGGGGGGACCCAGTACTTC.

This clonotype turned up a few times. This chain links TRBV12-3 or TRBV12-4 with TRBJ2-4; D gene ambiguous. The CDR3 is made up of 14 amino acids. The V gene lost 3 bases and the J gene lost 2 bases, with 8 bases spanning the gap. This CDR3 reads CASSFDPTKNIQYF. In DNA form, the CDR3 reads TGTGCCAGCAGTTTCGACCCCACCAAAAACATTCAGTACTTC.

The chain couples TRBV14 to TRBJ2-5; tentatively, D is TRBD2 (5 bases). The DNA end is a closer match to TRBJ2-7, so the J assignment may be wrong. This CDR3 region has 15 residues. Germline CDR1 SGHDN, CDR2 FVKESK. CDR3 sequence reads: CASSQETGSSYEQYF. The CDR3 coding sequence is TGTGCCAGCAGCCAAGAGACGGGAAGCTCCTACGAGCAGTACTTC.

In this sample, this clonotype turned up a few times. The rearrangement joins TRBV10-3 to TRBJ1-1; 8 nucleotides align to TRBD1. The V segment lost 5 bases and the J segment 3 bases; nucleotides outside the gene matches: 5. This CDR3 spans 14 amino acids. Germline-derived CDR1 and CDR2 are ENHRY and SYGVKD. DNA for the CDR3: TGTGCCATCAGTACCGGGACAGGACACACTGAAGCTTTCTTT. This gives the protein CAISTGTGHTEAFF.

This clonotype was found many times. The V call is TRBV2, the J call TRBJ2-7; 8 bases match TRBD2. V shed 7 bases and J 5 bases; nucleotides not matched to a gene: 4. CDR1 is SNHLY and CDR2 is FYNNEI in the germline V gene. The CDR3 consists of 12 residues. The CDR3 nucleotides read TGTGCCAGCATCTCGGGGGGGCACGAGCAGTACTTC. Its translation: CASISGGHEQYF.

This clonotype was picked up many times. The rearrangement joins TRBV12-3 or TRBV12-4 to TRBJ2-5; perhaps TRBD1 as D (5 bases). The CDR3 is made up of 14 amino acids. V was pared by 5 bases and J by 4 bases, with 14 bases between. The CDR3 loop reads CASSPSGWIETQYF. The CDR3 DNA sequence: TGTGCCAGCAGTCCCTCAGGGTGGATAGAGACCCAGTACTTC.

This clonotype was found a few times. The chain combines TRBV5-1 with TRBJ2-5; unclear D gene. CDR1 and CDR2 (germline): SGHRS, YFSETQ. The germline V and J ends were trimmed by 4 bases and 3 bases, with 10 bases remaining between them. The CDR3 has 13 amino acids. CDR3: CASSQDIKETQYF. The CDR3 DNA is TGCGCCAGCAGCCAAGACATTAAAGAGACCCAGTACTTC.

This sequence joins TRBV20-1 and TRBJ1-5; tentative D call: TRBD1 (5 bases). Germline assignment: CDR1 DFQATT and CDR2 SNEGSKA (reference sequence). V lost 2 bases and J lost 7, with 12 bases in between. The CDR3 has 13 amino acids. CDR3 DNA: TGCAGTGCTAGAATGGGCAGGGACCAGCCCCAGCATTTT. Its translation: CSARMGRDQPQHF.

This clonotype was picked up many times. CDR3 sequence reads: CASTPNRLAGGDEQYF. CDR3 DNA sequence: TGTGCCAGCACCCCAAACCGACTAGCGGGAGGAGACGAGCAGTACTTC. The gene calls are TRBV28 and TRBJ2-7; TRBD2 matches 13 bases. Germline CDR1 MDHEN, CDR2 SYDVKM. The CDR3 loop spans 16 amino acids. J was trimmed by 5 bases and V by 7 bases; bases with no gene match: 11. The full variable domain, its missing parts supplied by reference TRBV28 and TRBJ2-7, is DVKVTQSSRYLVKRTGEKVFLECVQDMDHENMFWYRQDPGLGLRLIYFSYDVKMKEKGDIPEGYSVSREKKERFSLILESASTNQTSMYLCASTPNRLAGGDEQYFGPGTRLTVT.

The table lists this clonotype with a few counts. V gene TRBV6-2 or TRBV6-3 combines with J gene TRBJ2-1; TRBD2 aligns across 11 bases. This CDR3 region has 13 residues. Germline V CDR1 and CDR2: MNHEY, SVGEGT. The junction had 7 bases not matched to a gene; V was cut back by 6 bases and J by 12 bases. The DNA for the CDR3 is TGTGCCAGCAGACTAGCGGGAGTGTTTGGGCAGTTCTTC. Its protein product is CASRLAGVFGQFF.

This clonotype has more than one count but fewer than ten. V and J are TRBV9 and TRBJ2-1; D may match TRBD1 or TRBD2 (5 bases each). The tail of the sequence fits TRBJ2-5 better, so the J call may be wrong. The CDR3 contains 13 residues. The germline V gene has CDR1 SGDLS and CDR2 YYNGEE. DNA of the CDR3: TGTGCCAGTGGGGGACGAAGCCAAGAGACCCAGTACTTC. It specifies CASGGRSQETQYF.

This clonotype has a count of ten or more. V is TRBV12-3 or TRBV12-4 and J is TRBJ2-7; D possibly corresponds to TRBD1 (5 bases). The length of the CDR3 is 13 residues. The V end was cut by 6 bases, the J end by 0 bases, with 9 bases between. CDR3 sequence reads: CASSPTGSYEQYF. The CDR3 DNA reads TGTGCCAGCAGCCCCACAGGCTCCTACGAGCAGTACTTC.

This clonotype turned up a few times. The chain is built from TRBV3-1 and TRBJ2-5; D may be TRBD1 or TRBD2 (5 bases each). Trimming pared 3 bases from V and 0 bases from J, leaving 8 bases between. CDR3 length equals 14 residues. Germline V gives CDR1 LGHDT, CDR2 YNNKEL (reference sequence). CDR3 residues: CASSQPGHQETQYF. The CDR3 DNA reads as TGTGCCAGCAGCCAGCCGGGACACCAAGAGACCCAGTACTTC.

The chain couples TRBV7-2 to TRBJ2-4; a possible D gene is TRBD2 (5 bases). The CDR3 is 15 residues long. Germline V gene lookup returns CDR1 SGHTA and CDR2 FQGNSA. Trimming shortened V by 1 base and J by 2 bases, and 9 bases separated the two germline ends. The CDR3 sequence: CASSLGSVSKNIQYF. The CDR3 DNA sequence: TGTGCCAGCAGCTTAGGTAGCGTTTCCAAAAACATTCAGTACTTC.

The chain employs TRBV20-1 and TRBJ1-1; D may be TRBD1 (6 bases). V was trimmed by 6 bases and J by 1 base, leaving 12 bases between them. The CDR3 has 13 residues. CDR1 is DFQATT and CDR2 is SNEGSKA in the germline V gene (reference sequence). The CDR3 region has the DNA TGCAGTGCCACAGACAGGCCGAACACTGAAGCTTTCTTT. This encodes CSATDRPNTEAFF.

V is TRBV6-1 and J is TRBJ2-3; 7 nucleotides align to TRBD1. Germline loops: CDR1 MNHNS, CDR2 SASEGT. With 7 bases clipped from V and 2 bases from J, the junction kept 18 bases outside the gene matches. CDR3 length: 18 residues. The CDR3 reads CASKLRAGGSALTDTQYF. In DNA form, the CDR3 reads TGTGCCAGCAAACTCCGGGCAGGGGGTTCGGCCCTCACAGATACGCAGTATTTT.

This clonotype has at least ten counts. For the CDR3, the DNA is TGTGCCAGCAGTCCACATACCACAGATACGCAGTATTTT. Its protein is CASSPHTTDTQYF. The chain links TRBV6-2 or TRBV6-3 to TRBJ2-3; D is uncertain. Germline V gene data show CDR1 as MNHEY and CDR2 as SVGEGT. The CDR3 is 13 residues long. V lost 5 bases and J lost 2, with 8 bases in between.

Ten or more counts support this clonotype. The rearrangement uses TRBV7-2 and TRBJ2-5; 8 bases are shared with TRBD1. Germline lookup yields CDR1 SGHTA and CDR2 FQGNSA. The CDR3 runs to 15 residues. Trimming at V came to 0 bases and at J to 5 bases, leaving 5 bases not matched to a gene. Here the CDR3 reads CASSLAPGGVETQYF. Here the CDR3 DNA reads TGTGCCAGCAGCTTAGCGCCAGGGGGCGTTGAGACCCAGTACTTC. Filled out from reference TRBV7-2 and TRBJ2-5, the complete variable domain reads GAGVSQSPSNKVTEKGKDVELRCDPISGHTALYWYRQSLGQGLEFLIYFQGNSAPDKSGLPSDRFSAERTGGSVSTLTIQRTQQEDSAVYLCASSLAPGGVETQYFGPGTRLLVL.

The chain has TRBV7-2 and TRBJ2-1; 9 bases match TRBD2. CDR1 SGHTA and CDR2 FQGNSA come from the germline V gene. The CDR3 consists of 17 residues. V dropped 5 bases and J dropped 3; count of bases not matched to a gene: 11. CDR3 nucleotides: TGTGCCAGCAGCGAACCACTTAGCGGGAGCCGCTACAATGAGCAGTTCTTC. Translation: CASSEPLSGSRYNEQFF.